This entry is about one T cell receptor beta chain. Investigators plated some 200,000 CFSE-labeled responder cells together with some 200,000 irradiated stimulator cells labeled with violet dye. Proliferating CFSE-low CD3+CD4+ and CD3+CD8+ responders were sorted post-reaction. Assay: immunoSEQ multiplex PCR; the TCRdb copy retains only in-frame clones and omits some. The sample lists 10,000 to 15,000 clones, more than 25% occurring once. The data were obtained in a study of graft-versus-host responses after intestinal transplantation. Study details: Anti-thymocyte globulin served as induction for all recipients, who then took tacrolimus and steroids for three to four years. Study-wide points: Present in recipient marrow, GvH clones included some that appeared first in ileum or blood.

Trimming removed 2 bases from V and 2 bases from J, with 16 bases in between. This CDR3 comprises 16 residues. Germline V gene sequence: CDR1 SEHNR, CDR2 FQNEAQ (reference sequence). This sample comprised alloreactive CD8+ T cells from a mixed lymphocyte reaction culture, obtained before intestinal transplant. Subset indicated: CFSE-low proliferating T cells sorted from approximately six-day pre-transplant mixed lymphocyte reaction (GvH or HvG direction). The clonotype originates from a human patient who received an intestinal transplant. This chain connects TRBV7-9 to TRBJ2-7; no clear D gene. The CDR3 loop reads CASSLLAGRDTYEQYF. The CDR3, as DNA: TGTGCCAGCAGCTTACTCGCCGGAAGGGATACCTACGAGCAGTACTTC.